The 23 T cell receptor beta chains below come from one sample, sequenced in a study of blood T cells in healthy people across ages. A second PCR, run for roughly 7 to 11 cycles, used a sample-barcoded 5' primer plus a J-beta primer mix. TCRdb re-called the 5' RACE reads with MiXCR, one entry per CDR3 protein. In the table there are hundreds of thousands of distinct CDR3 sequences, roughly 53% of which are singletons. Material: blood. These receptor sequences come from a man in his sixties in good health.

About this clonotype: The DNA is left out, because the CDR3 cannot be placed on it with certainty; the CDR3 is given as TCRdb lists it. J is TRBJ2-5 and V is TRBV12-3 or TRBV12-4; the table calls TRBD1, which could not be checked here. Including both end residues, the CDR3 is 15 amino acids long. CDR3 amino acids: CASSFGEGARETQYF.

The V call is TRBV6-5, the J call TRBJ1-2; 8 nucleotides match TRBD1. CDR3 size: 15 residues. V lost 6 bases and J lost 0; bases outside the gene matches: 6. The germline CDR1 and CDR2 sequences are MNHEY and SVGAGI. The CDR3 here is CASSPLRGPNYGYTF. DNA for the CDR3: TGTGCCAGCAGCCCCCTCAGGGGGCCTAACTATGGCTACACCTTC.

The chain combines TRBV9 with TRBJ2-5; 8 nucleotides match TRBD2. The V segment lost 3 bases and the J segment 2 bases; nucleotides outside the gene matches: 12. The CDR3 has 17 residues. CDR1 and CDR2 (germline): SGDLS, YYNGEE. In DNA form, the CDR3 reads TGTGCCAGCAGCGCCGGGAGGAGCGGGGGACCGCAAGAGACCCAGTACTTC. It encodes CASSAGRSGGPQETQYF.

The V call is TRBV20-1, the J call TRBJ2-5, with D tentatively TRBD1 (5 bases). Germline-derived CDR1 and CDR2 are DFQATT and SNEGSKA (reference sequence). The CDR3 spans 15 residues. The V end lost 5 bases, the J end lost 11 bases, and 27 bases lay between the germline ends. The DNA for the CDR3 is TGCAGTGCTCCCCATAGGGGCGGAATCGGCAATGAGCAGTACTTC. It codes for CSAPHRGGIGNEQYF.

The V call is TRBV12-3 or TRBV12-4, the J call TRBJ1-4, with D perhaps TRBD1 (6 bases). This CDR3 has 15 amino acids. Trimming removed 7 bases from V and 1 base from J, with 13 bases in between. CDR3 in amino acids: CASTLTTGTNEKLFF. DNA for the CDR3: TGTGCCAGCACCTTGACGACAGGAACTAATGAAAAACTGTTTTTT.

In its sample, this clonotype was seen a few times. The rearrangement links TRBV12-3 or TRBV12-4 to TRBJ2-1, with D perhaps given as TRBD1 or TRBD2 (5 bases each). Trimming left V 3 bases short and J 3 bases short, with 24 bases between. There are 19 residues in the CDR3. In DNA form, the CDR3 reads TGTGCCAGCAGTTTTATCGATGGGGGACCCCAAAGGGGCTACAATGAGCAGTTCTTC. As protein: CASSFIDGGPQRGYNEQFF.

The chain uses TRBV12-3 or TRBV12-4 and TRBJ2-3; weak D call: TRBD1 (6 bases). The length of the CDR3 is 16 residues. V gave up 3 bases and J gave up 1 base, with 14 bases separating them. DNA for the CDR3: TGTGCCAGCAGTTTCATTCAGGGGAGTCGCACAGATACGCAGTATTTT. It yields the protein CASSFIQGSRTDTQYF.

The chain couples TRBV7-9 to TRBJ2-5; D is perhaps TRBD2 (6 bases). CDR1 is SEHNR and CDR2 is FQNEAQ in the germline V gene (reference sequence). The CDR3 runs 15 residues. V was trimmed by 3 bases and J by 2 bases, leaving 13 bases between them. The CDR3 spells CASSLAGRRQETQYF. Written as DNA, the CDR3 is TGTGCCAGCAGCTTGGCGGGACGGAGACAAGAGACCCAGTACTTC.

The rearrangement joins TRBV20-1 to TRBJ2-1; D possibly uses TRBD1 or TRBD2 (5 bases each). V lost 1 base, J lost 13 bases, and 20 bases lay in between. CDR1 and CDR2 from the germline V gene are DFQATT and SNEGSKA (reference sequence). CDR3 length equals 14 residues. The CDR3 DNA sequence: TGCAGTGCTAGAGGTGAAGAGGGGACGGAGACCCAGTTCTTC. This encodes CSARGEEGTETQFF.

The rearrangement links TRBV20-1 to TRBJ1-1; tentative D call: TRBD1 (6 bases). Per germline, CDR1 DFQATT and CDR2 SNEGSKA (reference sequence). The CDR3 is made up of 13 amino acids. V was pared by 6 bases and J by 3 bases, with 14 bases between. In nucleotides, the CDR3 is TGCAGTGCCGCGTCACAGGGTTACACTGAAGCTTTCTTT. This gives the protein CSAASQGYTEAFF.

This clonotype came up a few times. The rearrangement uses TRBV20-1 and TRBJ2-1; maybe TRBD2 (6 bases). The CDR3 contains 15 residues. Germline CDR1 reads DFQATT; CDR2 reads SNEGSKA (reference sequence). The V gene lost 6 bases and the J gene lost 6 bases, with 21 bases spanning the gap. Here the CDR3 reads CSASRGTPYSNEQFF. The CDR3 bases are TGCAGTGCCAGCCGGGGGACCCCCTATTCCAATGAGCAGTTCTTC.

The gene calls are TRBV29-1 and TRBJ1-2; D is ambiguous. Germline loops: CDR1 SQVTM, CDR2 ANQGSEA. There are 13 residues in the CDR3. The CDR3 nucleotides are TGCAGTATAGGCGAGGGCACTAACTATGGCTACACCTTC. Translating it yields CSIGEGTNYGYTF. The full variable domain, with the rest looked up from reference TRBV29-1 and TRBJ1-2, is SAVISQKPSRDICQRGTSLTIQCQVDSQVTMMFWYRQQPGQSLTLIATANQGSEATYESGFVIDKFPISRPNLTFSTLTVSNMSPEDSSIYLCSIGEGTNYGYTFGSGTRLTVV.

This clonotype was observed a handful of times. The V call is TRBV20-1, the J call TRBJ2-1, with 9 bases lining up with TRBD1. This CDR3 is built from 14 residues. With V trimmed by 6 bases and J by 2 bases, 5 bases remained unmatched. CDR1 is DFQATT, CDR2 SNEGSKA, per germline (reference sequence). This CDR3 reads CSAARDRAYNEQFF. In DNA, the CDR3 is TGCAGTGCCGCCCGGGACAGGGCCTACAATGAGCAGTTCTTC.

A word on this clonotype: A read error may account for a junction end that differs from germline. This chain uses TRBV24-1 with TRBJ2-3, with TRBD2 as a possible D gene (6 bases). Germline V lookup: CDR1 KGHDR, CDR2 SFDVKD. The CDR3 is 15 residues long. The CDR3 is CATSDPTSLTDRQYF. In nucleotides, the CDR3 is TGTGCCACCAGTGATCCCACTAGCCTCACAGATAGGCAGTATTTT.

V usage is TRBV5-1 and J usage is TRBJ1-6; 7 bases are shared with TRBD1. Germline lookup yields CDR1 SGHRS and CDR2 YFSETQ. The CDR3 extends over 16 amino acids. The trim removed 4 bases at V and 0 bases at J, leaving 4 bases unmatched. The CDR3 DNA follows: TGCGCCAGCAGCCCGCGGGACAGCTCCTATAATTCACCCCTCCACTTT. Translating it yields CASSPRDSSYNSPLHF.

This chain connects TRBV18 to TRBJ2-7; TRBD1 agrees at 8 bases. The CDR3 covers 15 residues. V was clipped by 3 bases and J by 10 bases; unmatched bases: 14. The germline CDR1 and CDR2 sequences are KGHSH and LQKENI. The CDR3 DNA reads TGTGCCAGCTCACCGAGGGACAGGCCAAGAGACACCCAGTACTTC. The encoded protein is CASSPRDRPRDTQYF. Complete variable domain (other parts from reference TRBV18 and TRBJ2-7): NAGVMQNPRHLVRRRGQEARLRCSPMKGHSHVYWYRQLPEEGLKFMVYLQKENIIDESGMPKERFSAEFPKEGPSILRIQQVVRGDSAAYFCASSPRDRPRDTQYFGPGTRLTVT.

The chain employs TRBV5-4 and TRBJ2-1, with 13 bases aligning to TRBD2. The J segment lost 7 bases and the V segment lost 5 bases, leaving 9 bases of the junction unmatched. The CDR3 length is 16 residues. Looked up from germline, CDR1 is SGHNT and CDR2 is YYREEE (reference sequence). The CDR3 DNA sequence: TGTGCCAGCAGTCAGACTAGCGGGGGGTACTATAATGAGCAGTTCTTC. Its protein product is CASSQTSGGYYNEQFF.

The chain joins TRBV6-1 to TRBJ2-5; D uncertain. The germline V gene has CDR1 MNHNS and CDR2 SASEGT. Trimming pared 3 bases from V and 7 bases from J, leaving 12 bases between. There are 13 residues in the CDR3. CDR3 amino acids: CASSETLKGTQYF. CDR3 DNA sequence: TGTGCCAGCAGTGAGACACTAAAGGGGACCCAGTACTTC.

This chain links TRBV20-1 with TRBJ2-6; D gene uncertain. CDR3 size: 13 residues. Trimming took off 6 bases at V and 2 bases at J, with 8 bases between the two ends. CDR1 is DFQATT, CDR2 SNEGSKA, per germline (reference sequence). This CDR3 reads CSASDAGANVLTF. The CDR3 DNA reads TGCAGTGCCTCCGACGCTGGGGCCAACGTCCTGACTTTC.

This chain's CDR3 is CSVAWGDSNQPQHF. CDR3 bases: TGCAGCGTTGCGTGGGGAGATAGCAATCAGCCCCAGCATTTT. The chain carries TRBV29-1 and TRBJ1-5; D unclear. The CDR3 loop spans 14 amino acids. Germline assignment: CDR1 SQVTM and CDR2 ANQGSEA. Trimming pared 4 bases from V and 0 bases from J, leaving 10 bases between. The whole variable domain, remainder taken from reference TRBV29-1 and TRBJ1-5, is SAVISQKPSRDICQRGTSLTIQCQVDSQVTMMFWYRQQPGQSLTLIATANQGSEATYESGFVIDKFPISRPNLTFSTLTVSNMSPEDSSIYLCSVAWGDSNQPQHFGDGTRLSIL.

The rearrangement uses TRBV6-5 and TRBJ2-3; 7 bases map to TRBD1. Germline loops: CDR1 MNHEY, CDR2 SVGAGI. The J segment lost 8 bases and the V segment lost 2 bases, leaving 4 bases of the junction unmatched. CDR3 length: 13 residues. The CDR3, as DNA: TGTGCCAGCAGTTACGACAGGGAAGGTACGCAGTATTTT. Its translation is CASSYDREGTQYF.

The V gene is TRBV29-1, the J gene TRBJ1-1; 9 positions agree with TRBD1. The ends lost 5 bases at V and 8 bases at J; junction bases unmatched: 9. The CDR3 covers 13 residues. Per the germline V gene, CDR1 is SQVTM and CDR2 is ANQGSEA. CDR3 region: CSVFYRGRGEAFF. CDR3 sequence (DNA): TGCAGCGTTTTTTACAGGGGGCGCGGGGAAGCTTTCTTT.

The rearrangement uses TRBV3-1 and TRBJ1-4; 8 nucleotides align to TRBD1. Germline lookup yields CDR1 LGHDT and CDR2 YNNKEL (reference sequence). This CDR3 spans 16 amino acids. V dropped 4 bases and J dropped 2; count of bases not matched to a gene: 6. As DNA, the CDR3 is TGTGCCAGCAGCCCCAGGGGGCTCTCGACTAATGAAAAACTGTTTTTT. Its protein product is CASSPRGLSTNEKLFF. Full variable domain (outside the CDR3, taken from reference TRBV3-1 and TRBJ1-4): DTAVSQTPKYLVTQMGNDKSIKCEQNLGHDTMYWYKQDSKKFLKIMFSYNNKELIINETVPNRFSPKSPDKAHLNLHINSLELGDSAVYFCASSPRGLSTNEKLFFGSGTQLSVL.